This T cell receptor (beta chain) was sequenced for a study of regulatory T cells in long-lasting Graves disease. Study-level results: Among samples with persistent disease, TRBV28, TRBJ1-2 and TRBJ2-5 were favored. TCR diversity was lower in persistent than newly diagnosed Graves' disease.

To make TCR beta libraries, researchers used iRepertoire HTBI primers and Arm-PCR of CDR3 regions. TCRdb independently ran MiXCR on the multiplex PCR reads; one entry per CDR3 protein. The table lists around 400,000 distinct CDR3 sequences, around 16% of them singletons. CDR1 and CDR2 from the germline V gene are KGHSY and FQNENV. V lost 2 bases, J lost 6 bases, and 17 bases lay in between. This CDR3 spans 15 amino acids. This clonotype was found many times. Its cognate antigen is unknown. As for time point: newly diagnosed GD, antithyroid drugs for less than 3 months. Isolated PBMC RNA provided the starting material for the TCR library.

The V gene is TRBV16, the J gene TRBJ2-7; perhaps TRBD1 as D (5 bases). The receptor comes from a female donor with Graves disease. The sample consisted of peripheral blood mononuclear cells (PBMCs), taken at new diagnosis, from a patient treated with antithyroid drugs. As DNA, the CDR3 is TGTGCCAGCAGCCAAGAGAGCTCAGGGTTAACCGAGCAGTACTTC. This gives the protein CASSQESSGLTEQYF.